Each of the 20 T cell receptor beta chains below was sequenced from the same sample in a study of cytotoxic CD8 clonotypes in ibrutinib-treated CLL. Clones were read by immunoSEQ multiplex PCR, and TCRdb kept only the in-frame ones, dropping some. The sample consists of over 120,000 clones, about three quarters of them appearing once. The starting material was PBMCs, obtained after 24 months of ibrutinib treatment. The receptors stem from a human donor with chronic lymphocytic leukemia.

This clone appeared once. The genes are TRBV4-2 and TRBJ2-6; D not resolved. The CDR3 runs to 16 residues. From germline, CDR1 is LGHNA and CDR2 YNFKEQ. The V gene lost 1 base and the J gene lost 0 bases, with 7 bases spanning the gap. CDR3 region: CASSQVQNSGANVLTF. In DNA form, the CDR3 reads TGTGCCAGCAGCCAAGTGCAGAACTCTGGGGCCAACGTCCTGACTTTC.

This clone was detected only once. The rearrangement joins TRBV7-3 to TRBJ2-2; 12 bases align to TRBD1. Losses at the gene ends were 4 bases for V and 2 bases for J; bases not matched to a gene: 5. In germline, CDR1 is SGHTA, CDR2 FQGTGA. The CDR3 contains 17 residues. The CDR3 region has the DNA TGTGCCAGCAGCTCCTGGGGACAGGGGGCCAACACCGGGGAGCTGTTTTTT. Encoded protein: CASSSWGQGANTGELFF.

The chain joins TRBV7-3 to TRBJ2-2; 7 bases align to TRBD1. The CDR3 loop spans 17 amino acids. J gave up 0 bases and V 2 bases, and 6 bases lay outside the gene matches. Germline V lookup: CDR1 SGHTA, CDR2 FQGTGA. This CDR3 is CASSLAPQGANTGELFF. The CDR3 DNA sequence: TGTGCCAGCAGCTTAGCCCCCCAGGGGGCGAACACCGGGGAGCTGTTTTTT.

This chain joins TRBV7-6 and TRBJ2-2, with TRBD1 identical over 10 bases. The junction had 7 bases not matched to a gene; V was cut back by 5 bases and J by 4 bases. Germline CDR1 is SGHVS and CDR2 is FNYEAQ. This CDR3 is 16 amino acids long. The CDR3 coding sequence is TGTGCCAGCAGCCCCGTCGGGACAGGGGCCACCGGGGAGCTGTTTTTT. This sequence encodes CASSPVGTGATGELFF. The complete variable domain, with remaining parts taken from reference TRBV7-6 and TRBJ2-2, reads GAGVSQSPRYKVTKRGQDVALRCDPISGHVSLYWYRQALGQGPEFLTYFNYEAQQDKSGLPNDRFSAERPEGSISTLTIQRTEQRDSAMYRCASSPVGTGATGELFFGEGSRLTVL.

The chain joins TRBV27 to TRBJ1-5; a possible D gene is TRBD1 (6 bases). The CDR3 is made up of 20 amino acids. Germline CDR1 and CDR2: MNHEY and SMNVEV (reference sequence). V lost 0 bases to trimming and J lost 0 bases, with 21 bases between them. CDR3 DNA: TGTGCCAGCAGTTTATCGGGGGGCCCCCCGGAAGGGTATAGCAATCAGCCCCAGCATTTT. It specifies CASSLSGGPPEGYSNQPQHF.

This clone was detected ten times or more. J is TRBJ1-5 and V is TRBV19; a possible D gene is TRBD1 (5 bases). Germline CDR1 and CDR2: LNHDA and SQIVND (reference sequence). The V gene lost 7 bases and the J gene lost 5 bases, with 12 bases spanning the gap. The CDR3 consists of 13 residues. The CDR3, as DNA: TGTGCCAGTACCGAGAGGGGTTATCAGCCCCAGCATTTT. Translated, it gives CASTERGYQPQHF.

The chain links TRBV4-2 to TRBJ2-3, with 10 bases lining up with TRBD2. V was clipped by 4 bases and J by 4 bases; unmatched bases: 8. There are 16 residues in the CDR3. CDR1 is LGHNA and CDR2 is YNFKEQ in the germline V gene. Here the CDR3 reads CASSPKREGRSDTQYF. The CDR3 DNA is TGTGCCAGCAGCCCGAAGCGGGAGGGTAGGTCAGATACGCAGTATTTT.

This chain connects TRBV5-1 to TRBJ2-5, with D possibly being TRBD1 or TRBD2 (5 bases each). In germline, CDR1 is SGHRS, CDR2 YFSETQ. V was pared by 4 bases and J by 5 bases, with 12 bases between. This CDR3 region has 13 residues. The CDR3 protein is CASSVGEPETQYF. The CDR3 DNA reads as TGCGCCAGCAGCGTGGGGGAGCCGGAGACCCAGTACTTC.

This clone was found a few times. The rearrangement links TRBV7-2 to TRBJ2-7; 10 bases line up with TRBD2. Germline trimming cut 3 bases from V and 6 bases from J; bases unmatched to any gene: 5. The CDR3 length is 14 residues. Germline CDR1 SGHTA, CDR2 FQGNSA. This CDR3 reads CASSFSGGAAEQYF. The CDR3 DNA sequence: TGTGCCAGCAGCTTCAGCGGGGGGGCCGCCGAGCAGTACTTC.

CDR3 sequence (DNA): TGTGCCAGCAGTTTATTAGGGGCCGGCAATCAGCCCCAGCATTTT. Its translation: CASSLLGAGNQPQHF. V and J are TRBV28 and TRBJ1-5; D may be TRBD1 (5 bases). The CDR3 is made up of 15 amino acids. Trimming left V 1 base short and J 2 bases short, with 9 bases between. Germline V gene sequence: CDR1 MDHEN, CDR2 SYDVKM.

The CDR3 coding sequence is TGCAGCGTTGGGCAGGGTGCGGACTATGGCTACACCTTC. Encoded protein: CSVGQGADYGYTF. The rearrangement links TRBV29-1 to TRBJ1-2, with D perhaps matching TRBD1 (5 bases). V was trimmed by 4 bases and J by 3 bases, leaving 12 bases between them. Germline V CDR1 and CDR2: SQVTM, ANQGSEA. The CDR3 extends over 13 amino acids.

On this clone itself: This may arise from a read error, as a much more abundant clone is one base away. This specimen includes other DNA sequences encoding the same CDR3. The rearrangement joins TRBV19 to TRBJ2-2, with D perhaps given as TRBD1 or TRBD2 (5 bases each). CDR1 and CDR2 (germline): LNHDA, SQIVND (reference sequence). The CDR3 totals 16 residues. The CDR3 loop reads CASSRGSGPNTGELFF. CDR3 in DNA: TGTGCCAGTAGTAGGGGGTCCGGGCCGAACACTGGGGAGCTGTTTTTT.

The chain uses TRBV7-9 and TRBJ2-3; D perhaps matches TRBD2 (6 bases). The germline V gene has CDR1 SEHNR and CDR2 FQNEAQ (reference sequence). Trimming shortened V by 5 bases and J by 3 bases, and 9 bases separated the two germline ends. The CDR3 length is 13 residues. CDR3 amino acids: CASSIGGTDTQYF. In DNA form, the CDR3 reads TGTGCCAGCAGCATAGGAGGGACAGATACGCAGTATTTT.

This rearrangement joins TRBV7-9 to TRBJ1-6; possibly TRBD1 for D (5 bases). Looked up from germline, CDR1 is SEHNR and CDR2 is FQNEAQ (reference sequence). The V gene lost 1 base and the J gene lost 10 bases, with 11 bases spanning the gap. CDR3 length: 14 amino acids. In DNA form, the CDR3 reads TGTGCCAGCAGCTTAGGGGGGACCCTCTCACCCCTCCACTTT. Amino acids: CASSLGGTLSPLHF.

This sequence joins TRBV12-5 and TRBJ1-1, with D hard to call. This CDR3 has 11 residues. V shed 3 bases and J shed 3 bases, with 2 bases lying between them. Looked up from germline, CDR1 is LGHNT and CDR2 is FRNRAP. The CDR3 sequence is CASGFDTEAFF. The CDR3, as DNA: TGTGCTAGTGGTTTCGACACTGAAGCTTTCTTT.

This clone was detected ten times or more. The chain recombines TRBV10-3 with TRBJ2-3; D gene unclear. V lost 7 bases, J lost 10 bases, and 18 bases lay in between. Germline CDR1 and CDR2: ENHRY and SYGVKD. The CDR3 has 13 amino acids. CDR3 nucleotides: TGTGCCATCACCACCGGACCCAAGGAGCCGCAGTATTTT. This codes for CAITTGPKEPQYF.

This clone was detected once. The gene calls are TRBV5-1 and TRBJ2-5, with TRBD2 matching 8 bases. V was pared by 5 bases and J by 3 bases, with 6 bases of the junction left unmatched. CDR3 length: 14 amino acids. The germline V gene has CDR1 SGHRS and CDR2 YFSETQ. Here the CDR3 DNA reads TGCGCCAGCAGTCTTAGCGGGAATAAAGAGACCCAGTACTTC. Amino acids: CASSLSGNKETQYF.

The gene calls are TRBV19 and TRBJ1-2, with D hard to call. Germline CDR1 LNHDA, CDR2 SQIVND (reference sequence). This CDR3 has 15 residues. Trimming shortened V by 0 bases and J by 2 bases, and 10 bases separated the two germline ends. CDR3 nucleotides: TGTGCCAGTAGTATAGATCTGAGAGCGAACTATGGCTACACCTTC. It translates to CASSIDLRANYGYTF.

The CDR3 DNA is TGTGCCAGCAGCTTCGGGGAGACCCAGTACTTC. It translates to CASSFGETQYF. The chain combines TRBV7-2 with TRBJ2-5; no firm D call. Trimming removed 3 bases at V and 5 bases at J, with 4 bases between. CDR1 and CDR2 from the germline V gene are SGHTA and FQGNSA. This CDR3 region has 11 residues. The variable domain in full, completed from reference TRBV7-2 and TRBJ2-5, reads GAGVSQSPSNKVTEKGKDVELRCDPISGHTALYWYRQSLGQGLEFLIYFQGNSAPDKSGLPSDRFSAERTGGSVSTLTIQRTQQEDSAVYLCASSFGETQYFGPGTRLLVL.

The V call is TRBV12-5, the J call TRBJ1-6, with D hard to call. The germline V gene has CDR1 LGHNT and CDR2 FRNRAP. The CDR3 is made up of 13 amino acids. Trimming took off 1 base at V and 7 bases at J, with 5 bases between the two ends. The CDR3 DNA reads as TGTGCTAGTGGTTTGGGCGGCAATTCACCCCTCCACTTT. Protein product: CASGLGGNSPLHF. The whole variable domain, remainder taken from reference TRBV12-5 and TRBJ1-6, is DARVTQTPRHKVTEMGQEVTMRCQPILGHNTVFWYRQTMMQGLELLAYFRNRAPLDDSGMPKDRFSAEMPDATLATLKIQPSEPRDSAVYFCASGLGGNSPLHFGNGTRLTVT.